These 11 T cell receptor beta chains were sequenced from one sample in a study of cytomegalovirus exposure and HLA in healthy donors. PCR employed 60 Vbeta and 13 Jbeta primers. Produced via immunoSEQ multiplex PCR; TCRdb's table is partial and in-frame only. Altogether 110,000 to 150,000 clones are present, approximately 79% being singletons, with the ten largest covering about 1.7%. The source material was PBMCs. These receptors all come from a woman between 25 and 40 years old in good health and CMV-seronegative.

This chain connects TRBV6-5 to TRBJ1-3; TRBD1 aligns across 9 bases. This CDR3 has 15 amino acids. Germline V gene data show CDR1 as MNHEY and CDR2 as SVGAGI. The V segment lost 6 bases and the J segment 0 bases; nucleotides outside the gene matches: 3. CDR3 amino acids: CASRRDRDSGNTIYF. The DNA for the CDR3 is TGTGCCAGCAGAAGGGACAGGGACTCTGGAAACACCATATATTTT.

CDR3 coding DNA: TGCAGTGCTAAATCCGGGGGTGAAGCTTTCTTT. Its protein product is CSAKSGGEAFF. The chain joins TRBV20-1 to TRBJ1-1; TRBD1 might be the D (5 bases). Looked up from germline, CDR1 is DFQATT and CDR2 is SNEGSKA (reference sequence). The CDR3 is 11 residues long. V lost 4 bases to trimming and J lost 7 bases, with 10 bases between them.

This chain links TRBV7-2 with TRBJ1-5; 10 bases agree with TRBD1. With V trimmed by 6 bases and J by 7 bases, 9 bases remained unmatched. The germline CDR1 and CDR2 sequences are SGHTA and FQGNSA. This CDR3 region has 15 residues. CDR3 sequence reads: CASSPWDRGEQPQHF. As DNA, the CDR3 is TGTGCCAGCAGTCCCTGGGACAGGGGAGAGCAGCCCCAGCATTTT.

The chain carries TRBV7-2 and TRBJ2-6; TRBD1 is a possible D gene (6 bases). The CDR3 length is 17 residues. The germline CDR1 and CDR2 sequences are SGHTA and FQGNSA. Trimming shortened V by 5 bases and J by 1 base, and 15 bases separated the two germline ends. In nucleotides, the CDR3 is TGTGCCAGCAGCCGAGACAGGCCCTCTTCTGGGGCCAACGTCCTGACTTTC. Residues: CASSRDRPSSGANVLTF.

The rearrangement joins TRBV5-1 to TRBJ2-5, with D perhaps matching TRBD2 (7 bases). Germline values: CDR1 SGHRS, CDR2 YFSETQ. V dropped 0 bases and J dropped 4 bases, with 22 bases sitting between them. The CDR3 is made up of 18 amino acids. This CDR3 reads CASSLEGPRGGGRETQYF. The DNA of the CDR3 is TGCGCCAGCAGCTTGGAGGGACCCCGAGGGGGGGGGCGAGAGACCCAGTACTTC.

The rearrangement uses TRBV29-1 and TRBJ1-1; D not resolved. V lost 4 bases and J 11 bases, leaving 11 bases between the germline ends. Germline V gives CDR1 SQVTM, CDR2 ANQGSEA. This CDR3 contains 10 residues. CDR3 protein: CSVGARGAFF. The CDR3 region has the DNA TGCAGCGTTGGCGCACGCGGGGCTTTCTTT.

The chain couples TRBV2 to TRBJ1-5; 7 bases fit TRBD1. V was clipped by 8 bases and J by 8 bases; unmatched bases: 6. Looked up from germline, CDR1 is SNHLY and CDR2 is FYNNEI. This CDR3 contains 12 residues. The CDR3 DNA sequence: TGTGCCAGCGGCGAGGGGGCTGAGCCCCAGCATTTT. Translation gives CASGEGAEPQHF. Based on the CDR3 plus reference TRBV2 and TRBJ1-5, the full variable domain is EPEVTQTPSHQVTQMGQEVILRCVPISNHLYFYWYRQILGQKVEFLVSFYNNEISEKSEIFDDQFSVERPDGSNFTLKIRSTKLEDSAMYFCASGEGAEPQHFGDGTRLSIL.

V gene TRBV5-5 combines with J gene TRBJ1-6, with unresolved D. Germline CDR1 reads SGHKS; CDR2 reads YYEKEE (reference sequence). V was cut by 2 bases and J by 9 bases, with 12 bases left in between. The CDR3 is made up of 14 amino acids. CDR3 sequence reads: CASSFGLSVSPLHF. As DNA, the CDR3 is TGTGCCAGCAGCTTTGGACTGAGCGTTTCACCCCTCCACTTT.

This clone was picked up a small number of times. The genes are TRBV9 and TRBJ1-1, with 10 bases aligning to TRBD1. The CDR3 spans 15 residues. V dropped 4 bases and J dropped 1; count of bases not matched to a gene: 4. Germline assignment: CDR1 SGDLS and CDR2 YYNGEE. The CDR3 coding sequence is TGTGCCAGCAGCAAGACAGGGGGCGAGAACACTGAAGCTTTCTTT. This translates into CASSKTGGENTEAFF.

This clone was detected many times. The V call is TRBV28, the J call TRBJ1-1; 10 bases align to TRBD1. The V and J ends lost 2 bases and 2 bases, in that order; junction bases with no gene match: 2. CDR1 is MDHEN, CDR2 SYDVKM, per germline. This CDR3 spans 15 amino acids. The CDR3, as DNA: TGTGCCAGCAGTTTAGGGACAGGGGCAAACACTGAAGCTTTCTTT. It is translated as CASSLGTGANTEAFF.

The chain links TRBV5-1 to TRBJ1-3; TRBD1 matches 7 bases. The CDR3 length is 16 residues. V lost 0 bases, J lost 0 bases, and 3 bases stayed unmatched. Germline loops: CDR1 SGHRS, CDR2 YFSETQ. CDR3 DNA: TGCGCCAGCAGCTTGGCCGGACAGGCCTCTGGAAACACCATATATTTT. It is translated as CASSLAGQASGNTIYF.